This T cell receptor (beta chain) originates from a study of patients and donors after allogeneic stem cell transplantation. This CDR3 spans 17 amino acids. V shed 6 bases, J shed 6 bases, and the junction held 18 bases outside the gene matches. Per the germline V gene, CDR1 is SGHDN and CDR2 is FVKESK. MiXCR, applied by TCRdb to the RT-PCR reads, yields one record per CDR3 protein. Among about 160,000 distinct CDR3 sequences listed, about 40% were seen once. The chain is built from TRBV14 and TRBJ1-2, with 8 positions matching TRBD1. This TCR came from a human donor who was either an allogeneic HSCT recipient or a stem cell or donor lymphocyte infusion donor (not recorded which). It is not recorded whose cells these are; they may come from a transplant donor. Source material: blood, either unsorted or a sorted T cell fraction (not recorded which). The CDR3 loop is CASSPARTGLLSDGYTF. The CDR3 DNA is TGTGCCAGCAGTCCCGCCAGGACAGGGTTGCTTTCGGATGGCTACACCTTC.